This TCR beta chain was retrieved from a study of blood T cell repertoires in COVID-19. Study at large: PBMCs, B-cell-depleted T cells, or T cells provided the cDNA or gDNA that made up the material.

CDR1 is SGHRS, CDR2 YFSETQ, per germline. The germline V and J ends were trimmed by 6 bases and 7 bases, with 16 bases remaining between them. The CDR3 is made up of 14 amino acids. Authors' data handling: Estimation of nucleated cell counts relied on the amplification of reference gene primers. TCRdb keeps only in-frame clones here, not all; method: immunoSEQ multiplex PCR. V and J calls and clone size are copied from that table; D and trimming were computed from the DNA. The sample comprises 200,000 to 300,000 clones, over 80% of which are singletons, and less than 2% rests with the top ten. The chain employs TRBV5-1 and TRBJ1-4, with D maybe TRBD1 (5 bases). This receptor was taken from a woman in her 40s who had recovered from COVID-19. The sample comprised peripheral blood. Here the CDR3 reads CASNAEGQFEKLFF. CDR3 DNA: TGCGCCAGCAATGCGGAGGGGCAGTTTGAAAAACTGTTTTTT.